The 29 T cell receptor beta chains given below trace back to one sample, sequenced in a study of cytomegalovirus exposure and HLA in healthy donors. PCR primers comprised 60 Vbeta and 13 Jbeta primers. Assay: immunoSEQ multiplex PCR; the TCRdb copy retains only in-frame clones and omits some. Of about 160,000 clones listed, 65% to 85% were seen once; the top ten hold 3%. Sequenced sample: PBMCs. The receptors were sampled from a woman in her 50s in good health and CMV-seropositive.

The chain has TRBV15 and TRBJ1-3, with D tentatively TRBD1 (6 bases). The V end was cut by 7 bases, the J end by 0 bases, with 13 bases between. The length of the CDR3 is 15 residues. Germline values: CDR1 LNHNV, CDR2 YYDKDF (reference sequence). Here the CDR3 DNA reads TGTGCCACCACCTGGCAGGGGACCTCTGGAAACACCATATATTTT. Protein sequence: CATTWQGTSGNTIYF.

J is TRBJ1-2 and V is TRBV30; maybe TRBD1 (5 bases). This CDR3 contains 10 residues. Germline CDR1 reads GTSNPN; CDR2 reads SVGIG (reference sequence). With 2 bases removed from V and 13 bases from J, the gap between germline ends came to 11 bases. This CDR3 reads CAWSLGVLTF. In DNA, the CDR3 is TGTGCCTGGAGTTTAGGGGTTCTCACCTTC.

This chain links TRBV5-5 with TRBJ2-1, with 13 bases fitting TRBD2. Germline V gives CDR1 SGHKS, CDR2 YYEKEE (reference sequence). CDR3 length: 15 residues. V shed 5 bases, J shed 9 bases, and the junction held 8 bases outside the gene matches. The CDR3 sequence is CASRRSGTSGTEQFF. The CDR3 DNA reads TGTGCCAGCAGGAGGTCTGGGACTAGCGGGACTGAGCAGTTCTTC.

J is TRBJ1-6 and V is TRBV27; TRBD1 agrees at 10 bases. Unmatched junction bases numbered 8, after V lost 5 bases and J lost 1 base. Per germline, CDR1 MNHEY and CDR2 SMNVEV (reference sequence). This CDR3 contains 18 residues. Here the CDR3 reads CASSQTRTGGSYNSPLHF. CDR3 bases: TGTGCCAGCAGTCAAACTAGGACAGGGGGGTCCTATAATTCACCCCTCCACTTT.

The chain couples TRBV7-9 to TRBJ1-2, with 9 bases fitting TRBD1. Germline V gene lookup returns CDR1 SEHNR and CDR2 FQNEAQ (reference sequence). CDR3 size: 15 residues. J lost 8 bases, V lost 2 bases, and 9 bases had no gene match. Here the CDR3 reads CASSLPEGQGDGYTF. The CDR3 DNA is TGTGCCAGCAGCTTACCCGAGGGACAGGGTGACGGCTACACCTTC.

The chain is built from TRBV19 and TRBJ1-6, with 7 bases that match TRBD1. This CDR3 is 17 amino acids long. The V and J ends lost 5 bases and 0 bases, in that order; junction bases with no gene match: 7. Germline-derived CDR1 and CDR2 are LNHDA and SQIVND (reference sequence). The DNA for the CDR3 is TGTGCCAGTAGTTTACGGGACAGAACCTCCTATAATTCACCCCTCCACTTT. Translated, it gives CASSLRDRTSYNSPLHF.

V and J are TRBV9 and TRBJ2-2, with TRBD1 identical over 8 bases. CDR1 SGDLS and CDR2 YYNGEE come from the germline V gene. The CDR3 contains 16 residues. J gave up 4 bases and V 4 bases, and 9 bases lay outside the gene matches. The CDR3 DNA reads TGTGCCAGCAGCCTCCAGGGACAGGCTCTCACCGGGGAGCTGTTTTTT. Protein sequence: CASSLQGQALTGELFF.

DNA of the CDR3: TGTGCCAGCAAACCCTCGGGGAGACAAGAGACCCAGTACTTC. Translation gives CASKPSGRQETQYF. The genes are TRBV25-1 and TRBJ2-5; a possible D gene is TRBD2 (5 bases). Per germline, CDR1 MGHDK and CDR2 SYGVNS. The CDR3 runs 14 residues. Trimming took off 7 bases at V and 2 bases at J, with 14 bases between the two ends.

The chain carries TRBV6-1 and TRBJ2-3, with D maybe TRBD1 (5 bases). CDR3 length equals 14 residues. V lost 0 bases to trimming and J lost 4 bases, with 8 bases between them. The V gene's germline CDR1 is MNHNS and CDR2 SASEGT. CDR3 sequence: CASSEALGADTQYF. The CDR3 coding sequence is TGTGCCAGCAGTGAAGCGCTAGGGGCAGATACGCAGTATTTT.

The chain links TRBV7-9 to TRBJ2-2; D not certain. V dropped 4 bases and J dropped 4 bases, with 7 bases sitting between them. This CDR3 is built from 13 residues. Germline V CDR1 and CDR2: SEHNR, FQNEAQ (reference sequence). DNA of the CDR3: TGTGCCAGCAGCTCCCTCTTCACCGGGGAGCTGTTTTTT. It yields the protein CASSSLFTGELFF.

This clone was detected only a few times. The chain carries TRBV7-2 and TRBJ2-5, with 14 positions matching TRBD2. The CDR3 contains 18 residues. Unmatched junction bases numbered 9, after V lost 1 base and J lost 5 bases. CDR1 is SGHTA, CDR2 FQGNSA, per germline. DNA of the CDR3: TGTGCCAGCAGCTTAGGACTAGCGGGGGGGGGCGTTGGGGAGACCCAGTACTTC. Amino acids: CASSLGLAGGGVGETQYF.

This rearrangement joins TRBV5-4 to TRBJ2-5, with D possibly being TRBD2 (7 bases). The V end was cut by 3 bases, the J end by 5 bases, with 14 bases between. Germline CDR1 SGHNT, CDR2 YYREEE (reference sequence). The CDR3 runs to 14 residues. The chain's CDR3 is CASSSNREGETQYF. CDR3 sequence (DNA): TGTGCCAGCAGCTCCAACAGGGAGGGGGAGACCCAGTACTTC.

The V and J genes are TRBV15 and TRBJ2-7, with TRBD2 as a possible D gene (6 bases). The ends were cut back, 0 bases at V and 3 bases at J, with 12 bases in the middle. Germline values: CDR1 LNHNV, CDR2 YYDKDF (reference sequence). This CDR3 has 15 amino acids. This CDR3 reads CATSRDLTAGYEQYF. In DNA, the CDR3 is TGTGCCACCAGCAGAGACCTGACAGCGGGCTACGAGCAGTACTTC.

This rearrangement joins TRBV5-5 to TRBJ1-6; D call uncertain. The CDR3 has 15 residues. CDR1 is SGHKS and CDR2 is YYEKEE in the germline V gene (reference sequence). V was shortened by 2 bases and J by 9 bases, with 15 bases between the two germline ends. The CDR3 is CASSFRDMQVSPLHF. The CDR3 nucleotides are TGTGCCAGCAGCTTCCGGGATATGCAGGTTTCACCCCTCCACTTT.

The chain employs TRBV27 and TRBJ2-3, with D possibly being TRBD1 (6 bases). This CDR3 contains 13 residues. V gave up 2 bases and J gave up 5 bases, with 8 bases separating them. Germline V gene lookup returns CDR1 MNHEY and CDR2 SMNVEV (reference sequence). This chain's CDR3 is CASSLLQGDTQYF. The CDR3 DNA is TGTGCCAGCAGTTTACTACAGGGAGATACGCAGTATTTT.

The rearrangement links TRBV7-9 to TRBJ2-1; 12 nucleotides line up with TRBD2. Germline lookup yields CDR1 SEHNR and CDR2 FQNEAQ (reference sequence). This CDR3 comprises 16 residues. The J segment lost 6 bases and the V segment lost 5 bases, leaving 8 bases of the junction unmatched. CDR3 coding DNA: TGTGCCAGCAGCGAATGGCAGGGACTAGCGGGCAATGAGCAGTTCTTC. Encoded protein: CASSEWQGLAGNEQFF. Using reference TRBV7-9 and TRBJ2-1 for the parts outside the CDR3, the full variable domain is DTGVSQNPRHKITKRGQNVTFRCDPISEHNRLYWYRQTLGQGPEFLTYFQNEAQLEKSRLLSDRFSAERPKGSFSTLEIQRTEQGDSAMYLCASSEWQGLAGNEQFFGPGTRLTVL.

The CDR3 is CASSLNTEAFF. The DNA for the CDR3 is TGTGCCAGCAGCCTAAACACTGAAGCTTTCTTT. The chain uses TRBV5-4 and TRBJ1-1; no firm D call. The V gene lost 4 bases and the J gene lost 2 bases, with 3 bases spanning the gap. The CDR3 has 11 amino acids. Germline V gene sequence: CDR1 SGHNT, CDR2 YYREEE (reference sequence).

The V gene is TRBV2, the J gene TRBJ1-5; perhaps TRBD1 as D (5 bases). Germline assignment: CDR1 SNHLY and CDR2 FYNNEI. V gave up 6 bases and J gave up 0 bases, with 6 bases separating them. This CDR3 has 13 amino acids. CDR3 bases: TGTGCCAGCAGGGACAATAGCAATCAGCCCCAGCATTTT. This encodes CASRDNSNQPQHF. Together with reference TRBV2 and TRBJ1-5, the CDR3 gives the full variable domain: EPEVTQTPSHQVTQMGQEVILRCVPISNHLYFYWYRQILGQKVEFLVSFYNNEISEKSEIFDDQFSVERPDGSNFTLKIRSTKLEDSAMYFCASRDNSNQPQHFGDGTRLSIL.

The rearrangement uses TRBV7-2 and TRBJ2-7; tentatively, D is TRBD2 (5 bases). The CDR3 has 15 amino acids. Trimming left V 5 bases short and J 0 bases short, with 14 bases between. CDR1 and CDR2 from the germline V gene are SGHTA and FQGNSA. The CDR3 reads CASSPLPGSSYEQYF. CDR3 DNA: TGTGCCAGCAGCCCCCTCCCGGGGTCCTCCTACGAGCAGTACTTC.

The chain employs TRBV6-5 and TRBJ2-2; D gene ambiguous. This CDR3 region has 14 residues. Germline V gene sequence: CDR1 MNHEY, CDR2 SVGAGI. Trimming pared 0 bases from V and 3 bases from J, leaving 5 bases between. CDR3 coding DNA: TGTGCCAGCAGTTACTCCAGTTACACCGGGGAGCTGTTTTTT. It specifies CASSYSSYTGELFF.

The J gene is TRBJ2-5, the V gene TRBV5-1; tentative D call: TRBD2 (5 bases). V lost 0 bases, J lost 4 bases, and 7 bases lay in between. Germline V lookup: CDR1 SGHRS, CDR2 YFSETQ. The CDR3 extends over 13 amino acids. CDR3 coding DNA: TGCGCCAGCAGCTTGGGGGCGGGAGAGACCCAGTACTTC. Translation gives CASSLGAGETQYF.

The chain employs TRBV15 and TRBJ2-3; 7 bases line up with TRBD2. This CDR3 is built from 15 residues. In germline, CDR1 is LNHNV, CDR2 YYDKDF (reference sequence). The trim removed 6 bases at V and 1 base at J, leaving 7 bases unmatched. CDR3 sequence reads: CATSLVGGGTDTQYF. Written as DNA, the CDR3 is TGTGCCACCAGTCTCGTGGGAGGGGGCACAGATACGCAGTATTTT.

This clone turned up a few times. J is TRBJ2-1 and V is TRBV6-5; TRBD1 agrees at 7 bases. This CDR3 contains 13 residues. Per germline, CDR1 MNHEY and CDR2 SVGAGI. Trimming cost V 2 bases and J 10 bases; bases outside gene matches: 5. DNA of the CDR3: TGTGCCAGCAGTTACCTAGGGGGCCGCGAGCAGTTCTTC. Its protein is CASSYLGGREQFF.

V gene TRBV7-7 combines with J gene TRBJ2-3; D gene uncertain. This CDR3 contains 14 residues. From germline, CDR1 is SSHAT and CDR2 FNYEAQ (reference sequence). Trimming pared 1 base from V and 2 bases from J, leaving 7 bases between. DNA for the CDR3: TGTGCCAGCAGCTTAGACGCGAACACAGATACGCAGTATTTT. Protein: CASSLDANTDTQYF.

This clone was seen more than once but under ten times. As DNA, the CDR3 is TGTGCCAGCAGTTCCCTAGGACAGGGCGACTATGGCTACACCTTC. Its protein is CASSSLGQGDYGYTF. The V and J genes are TRBV6-6 and TRBJ1-2; 8 bases are shared with TRBD1. Germline V gene data show CDR1 as MNHNY and CDR2 as SVGAGI (reference sequence). V lost 4 bases to trimming and J lost 3 bases; unmatched junction nucleotides: 7. The CDR3 totals 15 residues.

The rearrangement uses TRBV5-1 and TRBJ2-7; no firm D call. Germline V gives CDR1 SGHRS, CDR2 YFSETQ. With 3 bases removed from V and 2 bases from J, the gap between germline ends came to 12 bases. The CDR3 loop spans 14 amino acids. The CDR3 DNA reads TGCGCCAGCAGCTATGTAGGAGCCGCCTACGAGCAGTACTTC. This gives the protein CASSYVGAAYEQYF.

The chain combines TRBV2 with TRBJ1-6, with TRBD1 as a possible D gene (5 bases). In germline, CDR1 is SNHLY, CDR2 FYNNEI. The CDR3 length is 14 residues. Trimming stripped 3 bases from V and 10 bases from J, with 13 bases between. The CDR3 DNA reads as TGTGCCAGCAGTGAGGGCAGGGTCCAATCACCCCTCCACTTT. It specifies CASSEGRVQSPLHF.

This clone turned up a few times. The V gene is TRBV30, the J gene TRBJ1-2; TRBD1 aligns across 10 bases. The length of the CDR3 is 17 residues. J lost 1 base, V lost 0 bases, and 8 bases had no gene match. The germline V gene has CDR1 GTSNPN and CDR2 SVGIG (reference sequence). CDR3 in amino acids: CAWSVEPGQGFNYGYTF. The DNA for the CDR3 is TGTGCCTGGAGTGTTGAACCGGGACAGGGGTTTAACTATGGCTACACCTTC.

The chain employs TRBV2 and TRBJ1-4; no firm D call. Germline lookup yields CDR1 SNHLY and CDR2 FYNNEI. This CDR3 region has 12 residues. Trimming pared 6 bases from V and 6 bases from J, leaving 8 bases between. This chain's CDR3 is CASRRGDEKLFF. The CDR3 DNA reads TGTGCCAGCAGAAGAGGAGATGAAAAACTGTTTTTT. Together with reference TRBV2 and TRBJ1-4, the CDR3 gives the full variable domain: EPEVTQTPSHQVTQMGQEVILRCVPISNHLYFYWYRQILGQKVEFLVSFYNNEISEKSEIFDDQFSVERPDGSNFTLKIRSTKLEDSAMYFCASRRGDEKLFFGSGTQLSVL.